This T cell receptor (beta chain) was obtained from a study of CD8 T cells in ankylosing spondylitis. Study-wide results and limits: Blood of patients with ankylosing spondylitis appeared to be characterized by a TCR beta motif of roughly eight highly homologous variants. The authors found the disease-linked clones to be CD8+ and relatively rare in peripheral blood. Reportedly, disease-linked clones are significantly enriched in ankylosing spondylitis patients' matched synovial fluid.

Each TCR beta library was made by quantitative 5'-RACE that incorporated molecular barcodes. TCRdb recomputed calls from the 5' RACE reads with MiXCR, one row per CDR3 protein. The sample has 350,000 or so distinct CDR3 sequences; over 12% are singletons. This clonotype was observed at least ten times. The antigen is unknown. There are 11 residues in the CDR3. Deletions cut 6 bases from V and 4 bases from J, with 6 bases between. Germline CDR1 SGHRS, CDR2 YFSETQ. This receptor was obtained from a male donor with ankylosing spondylitis or in good health (not recorded which). The chain joins TRBV5-1 to TRBJ2-3; D is perhaps TRBD2 (6 bases). The material sequenced was blood, either unsorted or a sorted T cell fraction (not recorded which). The CDR3 sequence: CASKRADTQYF. For the CDR3, the DNA is TGCGCCAGCAAGCGGGCAGATACGCAGTATTTT.